This TCR beta chain originates from a study of control samples from healthy donors and cancer patients. This clone has a single count. At the DNA level, this CDR3 is encoded by other sequences in the same sample as well. Data came from immunoSEQ multiplex PCR; TCRdb stores just in-frame clones and leaves some out. The sample holds about 160,000 clones; roughly 95% are singletons and the top ten take approximately 4%. This clonotype was obtained from a woman in her sixties or seventies in good health. Specimen: blood.

CDR3 sequence: CASSYFIRDRGLGQPQHF. The CDR3 DNA reads as TGTGCCAGCAGTTACTTTATCCGGGACAGGGGGTTGGGGCAGCCCCAGCATTTT. This rearrangement joins TRBV6-2 or TRBV6-3 to TRBJ1-5; the match to TRBD1 covers 11 bases. CDR3 size: 18 residues. The ends lost 1 base at V and 7 bases at J; junction bases unmatched: 12. CDR1 and CDR2 (germline): MNHEY, SVGEGT.